What follows is one T cell receptor (beta chain) and its context. Its antigen is undetermined. PCR amplification relied on 60 Vbeta primers (plus 13 Jbeta primers). Generated by immunoSEQ multiplex PCR, the TCRdb table keeps only in-frame clones and is missing some. The sample has around 64,000 clones. With V trimmed by 5 bases and J by 5 bases, 6 bases remained unmatched. The CDR3 contains 14 residues. Germline V CDR1 and CDR2: MNHNS, SASEGT. This sample is part of a study of cytomegalovirus exposure and HLA in healthy donors. Overall study: HLA-typed donors were the source of 86 million or so unique TCRs held in an early data release.

Study-level findings and limits: Later genetic work tied a missense DCLRE1C variant to beta-chain V and J trimming.

The V call is TRBV6-1, the J call TRBJ2-1; 7 bases agree with TRBD2. The sequenced material came from PBMCs. The TCR comes from a female donor in good health and CMV-seropositive. The chain's CDR3 is CASSRAGPHNEQFF. The CDR3 nucleotides are TGTGCCAGCAGTAGAGCGGGACCCCACAATGAGCAGTTCTTC.